This T cell receptor beta chain was identified in a study of T cells in Graves' hyperthyroidism and ophthalmopathy. At the level of the study: The authors collected peripheral blood at initial diagnosis, before any treatment. General study points: A model built on 13 V-J features separated ophthalmopathy from stable hyperthyroidism.

The CDR3 length is 13 residues. V was clipped by 5 bases and J by 7 bases; unmatched bases: 4. Using RNA transcripts as the source, TCR beta CDR3 regions were amplified. First-round RT-PCR targeting the TCR CDR3 was performed with the HTBI primer set. TCRdb fed the multiplex PCR reads into MiXCR, producing one record per CDR3 protein. The sample lists some 500,000 distinct CDR3 sequences, about 15% occurring once. This clonotype was seen at least ten times. Its antigen is as yet unknown. The material sequenced was blood. This sequence originates from a woman younger than 30 with Graves' hyperthyroidism. The V and J genes are TRBV12-3 or TRBV12-4 and TRBJ2-2; 7 nucleotides match TRBD1. The CDR3 loop reads CASSHRGGGELFF. In DNA form, the CDR3 reads TGTGCCAGCAGTCACAGGGGCGGCGGGGAGCTGTTTTTT.